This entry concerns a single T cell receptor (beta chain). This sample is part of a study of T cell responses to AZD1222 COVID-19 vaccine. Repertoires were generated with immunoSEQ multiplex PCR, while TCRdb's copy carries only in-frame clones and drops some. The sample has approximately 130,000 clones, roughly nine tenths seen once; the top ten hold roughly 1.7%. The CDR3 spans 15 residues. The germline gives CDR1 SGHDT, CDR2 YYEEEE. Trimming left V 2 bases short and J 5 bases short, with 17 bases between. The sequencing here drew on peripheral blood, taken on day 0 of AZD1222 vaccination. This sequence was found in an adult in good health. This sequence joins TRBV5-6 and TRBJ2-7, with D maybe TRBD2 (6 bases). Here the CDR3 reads CASSLGTSFGNEQYF. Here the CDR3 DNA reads TGTGCCAGCAGCTTAGGGACTTCTTTCGGGAACGAGCAGTACTTC.